Below are 5 T cell receptor beta chains sequenced from a single sample in a study of identifying expanded T cells in peripheral blood. Clones were sequenced by immunoSEQ multiplex PCR, and TCRdb holds only the in-frame ones, with some missing. The table lists approximately 110,000 clones, 80% to 90% of them singletons. Sequencing was done on a sample of blood. All receptors come from a person aged 18 to 69 in good health.

The rearrangement links TRBV18 to TRBJ2-1, with TRBD2 matching over 11 bases. Per the germline V gene, CDR1 is KGHSH and CDR2 is LQKENI. This CDR3 region has 16 residues. J was trimmed by 5 bases and V by 0 bases; bases with no gene match: 3. This chain's CDR3 is CASSPPGTSGNNEQFF. CDR3 sequence (DNA): TGTGCCAGCTCACCACCTGGGACTAGCGGTAACAATGAGCAGTTCTTC.

The gene calls are TRBV9 and TRBJ2-2; D gene ambiguous. The CDR3 length is 15 residues. The germline V gene has CDR1 SGDLS and CDR2 YYNGEE. V was pared by 4 bases and J by 8 bases, with 18 bases between. The CDR3 bases are TGTGCCAGCAGCAAAAGTGGGCGGAGTTTTGGGGAGCTGTTTTTT. Protein product: CASSKSGRSFGELFF.

V usage is TRBV7-9 and J usage is TRBJ1-2, with TRBD1 identical over 7 bases. The CDR3 has 12 amino acids. CDR1 is SEHNR, CDR2 FQNEAQ, per germline (reference sequence). J gave up 9 bases and V 5 bases, and 6 bases lay outside the gene matches. CDR3 sequence: CASSTDRESYTF. The CDR3, as DNA: TGTGCCAGCAGCACAGACAGGGAGAGCTACACCTTC.

The chain recombines TRBV6-1 with TRBJ1-2; no reliable D call. V dropped 2 bases and J dropped 4 bases, with 20 bases sitting between them. The CDR3 extends over 17 amino acids. In germline, CDR1 is MNHNS, CDR2 SASEGT. The CDR3: CASSEMFYGLRSYGYTF. CDR3 in DNA: TGTGCCAGCAGTGAAATGTTTTACGGGTTGAGGTCCTATGGCTACACCTTC.

This clone appeared once. This sequence joins TRBV9 and TRBJ2-2, with 11 bases matching TRBD1. The V segment lost 0 bases and the J segment 4 bases; nucleotides outside the gene matches: 5. The CDR3 is 17 residues long. The V gene's germline CDR1 is SGDLS and CDR2 YYNGEE. CDR3: CASSVARTGGGTGELFF. The CDR3 nucleotides are TGTGCCAGCAGCGTAGCTAGGACAGGGGGCGGCACCGGGGAGCTGTTTTTT.